This TCR beta chain was recovered during a study of regulatory T cells in long-lasting Graves disease. Findings and caveats of the study: Persistent disease samples used TRBV28, TRBJ1-2 and TRBJ2-5 preferentially. The sample size was small, and this may have reduced accuracy. More public clonotypes were shared by persistent patients (about 3,000) than by new patients (about 970).

V gave up 5 bases and J gave up 7 bases; unmatched junction bases: 9. CDR3 length: 15 amino acids. Germline loops: CDR1 SGHTA, CDR2 FQGNSA. Of note for this clonotype: As yet, its antigen is unknown.

As for time point: newly diagnosed GD, antithyroid drugs for less than 3 months. With RNA extracted from PBMCs as input, the TCR library was made. Investigators prepared the TCR beta libraries by applying iRepertoire HTBI primers and Arm-PCR of CDR3 regions. Original data processing: Overall, samples carried around 60 TRBV and 14 TRBJ segments. TCRdb called the multiplex PCR reads again in MiXCR, with one record for every CDR3 protein. These V and J calls are TCRdb output, not the study's own analysis. The sample carries under 250,000 distinct CDR3 sequences, around 20% recorded once. The chain has TRBV7-2 and TRBJ2-2; 8 positions match TRBD1. This sequence originates from a female donor with Graves disease. This material consisted of peripheral blood mononuclear cells (PBMCs), taken at new diagnosis, from a patient treated with antithyroid drugs. CDR3 region: CASSPRAQGDGELFF. In nucleotides, the CDR3 is TGTGCCAGCAGCCCCCGAGCACAGGGGGACGGGGAGCTGTTTTTT.